Below, 23 T cell receptor beta chains from the same sample are listed, as sequenced in a study of OX40 agonist ivuxolimab in advanced cancers. Some clones are missing from TCRdb's copy, which holds only in-frame ones; the method was immunoSEQ multiplex PCR. The sample shows more than 70,000 clones, 75% to 95% of them seen only once. The sample here was CD4+ or CD8+ T cells sorted from blood, taken in a trial of the OX40 agonist ivuxolimab. These TCRs come from an adult with an advanced solid tumor such as melanoma, head and neck, liver or kidney cancer.

V and J are TRBV6-6 and TRBJ2-5; perhaps TRBD1 as D (5 bases). The V end lost 5 bases, the J end lost 2 bases, and 12 bases lay between the germline ends. This CDR3 contains 14 residues. CDR1 is MNHNY, CDR2 SVGAGI, per germline (reference sequence). In DNA, the CDR3 is TGTGCCAGCAGTCCATCAGGGATTCAAGAGACCCAGTACTTC. It specifies CASSPSGIQETQYF.

The rearrangement uses TRBV6-1 and TRBJ1-4; D is uncertain. Trimming shortened V by 8 bases and J by 8 bases, and 12 bases separated the two germline ends. Germline V CDR1 and CDR2: MNHNS, SASEGT. The CDR3 has 12 amino acids. CDR3 in amino acids: CASVEVGEKLFF. The DNA of the CDR3 is TGTGCCAGCGTAGAAGTAGGGGAAAAACTGTTTTTT.

This chain uses TRBV27 with TRBJ2-7, with 8 bases fitting TRBD2. The V segment lost 2 bases and the J segment 0 bases; nucleotides outside the gene matches: 3. From germline, CDR1 is MNHEY and CDR2 SMNVEV (reference sequence). CDR3 length equals 15 residues. The CDR3 DNA reads TGTGCCAGCAGTTTAAGTAGCGGGACCTCCTACGAGCAGTACTTC. Translated, it gives CASSLSSGTSYEQYF.

The chain recombines TRBV7-2 with TRBJ2-7, with 8 positions matching TRBD2. Germline trimming cut 3 bases from V and 6 bases from J; bases unmatched to any gene: 10. This CDR3 region has 15 residues. Looked up from germline, CDR1 is SGHTA and CDR2 is FQGNSA. The CDR3 is CASSFGGSGKSEQYF. CDR3 coding DNA: TGTGCCAGCAGCTTCGGGGGTAGCGGGAAATCCGAGCAGTACTTC.

This clone was counted a single time. V is TRBV9 and J is TRBJ2-7, with 8 bases aligning to TRBD2. V lost 0 bases, J lost 4 bases, and 3 bases stayed unmatched. The CDR3 length is 14 residues. Germline assignment: CDR1 SGDLS and CDR2 YYNGEE. Here the CDR3 reads CASSVDGLAYEQYF. In nucleotides, the CDR3 is TGTGCCAGCAGCGTAGACGGACTAGCTTACGAGCAGTACTTC.

V gene TRBV6-4 combines with J gene TRBJ1-5; 7 bases agree with TRBD1. The CDR3 runs to 14 residues. V lost 3 bases, J lost 7 bases, and 6 bases stayed unmatched. Per germline, CDR1 MRHNA and CDR2 SNTAGT. The CDR3 DNA follows: TGTGCCAGCAGTGAAACAGGGGACGGGCAGCCCCAGCATTTT. Encoded protein: CASSETGDGQPQHF.

Only one count was recorded for this clone. CDR3 sequence (DNA): TGCGCCAGCAGCTTTGAGCCGACGGACTACAATGAGCAGTTCTTC. It codes for CASSFEPTDYNEQFF. The gene calls are TRBV5-1 and TRBJ2-1; D unresolved. Germline values: CDR1 SGHRS, CDR2 YFSETQ. CDR3 length: 15 residues. V lost 2 bases to trimming and J lost 3 bases, with 12 bases between them.

The V and J genes are TRBV19 and TRBJ1-3, with D tentatively TRBD1 (5 bases). The CDR3 runs to 15 residues. CDR1 and CDR2 from the germline V gene are LNHDA and SQIVND (reference sequence). The germline V and J ends were trimmed by 3 bases and 0 bases, with 9 bases remaining between them. The CDR3 is CASSMQGGSGNTIYF. The DNA of the CDR3 is TGTGCCAGTAGTATGCAGGGAGGCTCTGGAAACACCATATATTTT.

This clone has a single count. The rearrangement links TRBV6-6 to TRBJ2-7; D ambiguous. Germline values: CDR1 MNHNY, CDR2 SVGAGI (reference sequence). Trimming took 8 bases from V and 0 from J, leaving 14 bases between them. The length of the CDR3 is 14 residues. The CDR3 DNA follows: TGTGCCAGCCATGCAACCGTTCCCTCCTACGAGCAGTACTTC. Translating gives CASHATVPSYEQYF.

The count of this clone is one. The same CDR3 can be traced to other DNA sequences in this sample. The chain links TRBV28 to TRBJ2-6; D remains unclear. Germline CDR1 and CDR2: MDHEN and SYDVKM. The CDR3 has 14 residues. With 5 bases removed from V and 0 bases from J, the gap between germline ends came to 5 bases. The CDR3 DNA sequence: TGTGCCAGCAGTCGGCACTCTGGGGCCAACGTCCTGACTTTC. Amino acid sequence: CASSRHSGANVLTF.

V is TRBV7-2 and J is TRBJ2-3; 7 nucleotides align to TRBD2. Germline lookup yields CDR1 SGHTA and CDR2 FQGNSA. V lost 0 bases, J lost 2 bases, and 5 bases stayed unmatched. The CDR3 is made up of 16 amino acids. CDR3 amino acids: CASSLAQSGTTDTQYF. Here the CDR3 DNA reads TGTGCCAGCAGCTTAGCGCAGAGCGGGACCACAGATACGCAGTATTTT.

The V gene is TRBV5-1, the J gene TRBJ2-7, with TRBD2 as a possible D gene (5 bases). This CDR3 is built from 14 residues. CDR1 and CDR2 from the germline V gene are SGHRS and YFSETQ. V was clipped by 5 bases and J by 1 base, with 13 bases between them. CDR3 in DNA: TGCGCCAGCAGGGGGAGAGGGCAGTCCTACGAGCAGTACTTC. It translates to CASRGRGQSYEQYF.

The chain combines TRBV4-2 with TRBJ2-2; TRBD2 might be the D (6 bases). CDR3 size: 17 residues. V lost 1 base to trimming and J lost 5 bases, with 17 bases between them. Germline CDR1 and CDR2: LGHNA and YNFKEQ. The CDR3 loop reads CASSQVPTGRGTGELFF. CDR3 nucleotides: TGTGCCAGCAGCCAAGTCCCGACTGGCCGGGGGACCGGGGAGCTGTTTTTT.

This clone was seen a single time. The rearrangement links TRBV18 to TRBJ2-7; tentative D call: TRBD2 (6 bases). Trimming cost V 6 bases and J 5 bases, with 23 bases left between them. Germline CDR1 reads KGHSH; CDR2 reads LQKENI. The CDR3 spans 16 residues. The CDR3 here is CASSEGLPSDPNEQYF. Written as DNA, the CDR3 is TGTGCCAGCTCTGAAGGCTTGCCTAGCGACCCTAACGAGCAGTACTTC.

The CDR3 region has the DNA TGTGCCAGCAGTCTGGACAGGGTAATTCCCTACAATGAGCAGTTCTTC. As protein: CASSLDRVIPYNEQFF. The V and J genes are TRBV28 and TRBJ2-1; 8 bases match TRBD1. V gave up 5 bases and J gave up 2 bases; unmatched junction bases: 8. Per the germline V gene, CDR1 is MDHEN and CDR2 is SYDVKM. This CDR3 has 16 residues.

The CDR3 bases are TGTGCCAGCAGCCCTGGACAGGGGAGAGATACGCAGTATTTT. Its translation: CASSPGQGRDTQYF. The chain combines TRBV7-2 with TRBJ2-3; 9 bases fit TRBD1. Germline CDR1 SGHTA, CDR2 FQGNSA. The CDR3 loop spans 14 amino acids. V dropped 5 bases and J dropped 5; count of bases not matched to a gene: 5. Full variable domain (missing parts from reference TRBV7-2 and TRBJ2-3): GAGVSQSPSNKVTEKGKDVELRCDPISGHTALYWYRQSLGQGLEFLIYFQGNSAPDKSGLPSDRFSAERTGGSVSTLTIQRTQQEDSAVYLCASSPGQGRDTQYFGPGTRLTVL.

This clone has more than one count but fewer than ten. The chain uses TRBV28 and TRBJ2-1, with 8 positions matching TRBD1. In germline, CDR1 is MDHEN, CDR2 SYDVKM. This CDR3 contains 15 residues. V dropped 3 bases and J dropped 4; count of bases not matched to a gene: 5. The CDR3 loop is CASSLSGGAYNEQFF. The CDR3 DNA reads as TGTGCCAGCAGTTTGTCAGGGGGCGCTTACAATGAGCAGTTCTTC.

This clone appeared a few times. The rearrangement links TRBV6-1 to TRBJ2-5; D unresolved. This CDR3 comprises 12 residues. The V gene's germline CDR1 is MNHNS and CDR2 SASEGT. The V end lost 6 bases, the J end lost 4 bases, and 9 bases lay between the germline ends. The CDR3 DNA reads as TGTGCCAGCAGACTACTGGGAGAGACCCAGTACTTC. Translation gives CASRLLGETQYF.

This chain joins TRBV5-1 and TRBJ2-7; the match to TRBD2 covers 9 bases. Germline CDR1 reads SGHRS; CDR2 reads YFSETQ. This CDR3 spans 15 amino acids. The J segment lost 4 bases and the V segment lost 0 bases, leaving 5 bases of the junction unmatched. The CDR3 protein is CASSLGSSGTYEQYF. The CDR3 DNA reads as TGCGCCAGCAGCTTGGGATCTAGCGGGACTTACGAGCAGTACTTC. Full variable domain (outside the CDR3, taken from reference TRBV5-1 and TRBJ2-7): KAGVTQTPRYLIKTRGQQVTLSCSPISGHRSVSWYQQTPGQGLQFLFEYFSETQRNKGNFPGRFSGRQFSNSRSEMNVSTLELGDSALYLCASSLGSSGTYEQYFGPGTRLTVT.

The CDR3: CASSTAGGYTGELFF. DNA for the CDR3: TGTGCCAGTAGTACGGCGGGAGGGTACACCGGGGAGCTGTTTTTT. This sequence joins TRBV19 and TRBJ2-2; TRBD2 matches 9 bases. Trimming at V came to 4 bases and at J to 3 bases, leaving 3 bases not matched to a gene. The CDR3 extends over 15 amino acids. Looked up from germline, CDR1 is LNHDA and CDR2 is SQIVND (reference sequence). Drawing the rest from reference TRBV19 and TRBJ2-2, the complete variable domain is DGGITQSPKYLFRKEGQNVTLSCEQNLNHDAMYWYRQDPGQGLRLIYYSQIVNDFQKGDIAEGYSVSREKKESFPLTVTSAQKNPTAFYLCASSTAGGYTGELFFGEGSRLTVL.

The V call is TRBV18, the J call TRBJ1-4; TRBD1 might be the D (6 bases). Germline loops: CDR1 KGHSH, CDR2 LQKENI. Trimming removed 0 bases from V and 6 bases from J, with 11 bases in between. CDR3 length: 15 amino acids. The CDR3 coding sequence is TGTGCCAGCTCACCACCTACCGGGGGCGATGAAAAACTGTTTTTT. It encodes CASSPPTGGDEKLFF.

The chain uses TRBV2 and TRBJ2-3; no definite D call. This CDR3 has 11 residues. Per the germline V gene, CDR1 is SNHLY and CDR2 is FYNNEI. The V gene lost 6 bases and the J gene lost 4 bases, with 5 bases spanning the gap. The CDR3 DNA reads TGTGCCAGCAGGATAGCAGATACGCAGTATTTT. It is translated as CASRIADTQYF.

This rearrangement joins TRBV5-4 to TRBJ2-7; TRBD1 aligns across 9 bases. The CDR3 has 14 residues. V was clipped by 3 bases and J by 1 base; unmatched bases: 2. CDR1 is SGHNT, CDR2 YYREEE, per germline (reference sequence). DNA of the CDR3: TGTGCCAGCAGCTGGGGGACAGGGTCCTACGAGCAGTACTTC. Translated, it gives CASSWGTGSYEQYF.